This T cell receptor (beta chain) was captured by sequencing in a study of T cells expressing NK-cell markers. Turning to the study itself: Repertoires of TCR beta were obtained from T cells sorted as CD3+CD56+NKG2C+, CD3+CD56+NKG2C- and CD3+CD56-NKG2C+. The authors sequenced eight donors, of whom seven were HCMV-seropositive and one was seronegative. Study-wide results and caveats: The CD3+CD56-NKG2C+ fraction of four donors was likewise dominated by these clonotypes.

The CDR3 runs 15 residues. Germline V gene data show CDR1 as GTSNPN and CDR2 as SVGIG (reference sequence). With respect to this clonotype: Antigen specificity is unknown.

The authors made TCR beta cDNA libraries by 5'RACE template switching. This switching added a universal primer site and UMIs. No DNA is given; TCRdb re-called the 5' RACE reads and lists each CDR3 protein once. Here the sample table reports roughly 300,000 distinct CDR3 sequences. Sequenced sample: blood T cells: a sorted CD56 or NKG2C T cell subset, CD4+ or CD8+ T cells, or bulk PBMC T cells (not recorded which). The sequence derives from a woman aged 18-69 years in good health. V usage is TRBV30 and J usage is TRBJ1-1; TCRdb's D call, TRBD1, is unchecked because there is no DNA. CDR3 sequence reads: CAWSPGRKLNTEAFF.